This note documents a single T cell receptor (beta chain) sequence. Its matching antigen is unknown. The same CDR3 also results from other DNA sequences found in this sample. Here immunoSEQ multiplex PCR was the method, and the copy in TCRdb shows in-frame clones only, minus some. Of about 92,000 clones in the sample, approximately 86% were seen once. This record belongs to a study of PD-1 blockade in classical Hodgkin lymphoma. Points from the study as a whole: It was CD4+ TCR diversity, not CD8+, that rose significantly by C4D1. Exclusion applied to patients who initiated nivolumab less than 1 year following ASCT. Partial responders and progressors had significantly lower baseline TCR diversity.

The CDR3 extends over 13 amino acids. Germline CDR1 is SQVTM and CDR2 is ANQGSEA. Trimming removed 4 bases from V and 7 bases from J; junction bases left unmatched: 3. Described time point: cycle 4 day 1 (C4D1), after 6 weeks of nivolumab. Each and every patient relapsed after autologous stem cell transplantation, and patients got differing brentuximab vedotin exposure. The TCR was taken from a human donor with classical Hodgkin lymphoma. The chain employs TRBV29-1 and TRBJ2-7, with TRBD2 matching 14 bases. The sample here was peripheral blood mononuclear cells (PBMCs), taken before the fourth cycle of nivolumab. The CDR3 DNA reads TGCAGCGTTGCTGGACTAGCGGGAGGTGAGCAGTACTTC. It is translated as CSVAGLAGGEQYF.